This T cell receptor (beta chain) was sequenced for a study of blood T cell repertoires in COVID-19. Study in general: Specimens from acute and convalescent COVID-19 originated in the United States, Italy and Spain.

Germline-derived CDR1 and CDR2 are SNHLY and FYNNEI. Trimming cost V 7 bases and J 2 bases; bases outside gene matches: 10. CDR3 length: 15 residues. Per the study methods: Amplification of reference gene primers provided the estimated nucleated cell counts. Measured with immunoSEQ multiplex PCR; TCRdb has only the in-frame clones, and not every one. V, J and clone size were drawn from that table, and D and trimming were deduced from the DNA. The sample carries 100,000 to 150,000 clones, 70% to 90% recorded once. Sequenced material: peripheral blood. The source of this sequence is a woman aged 50 to 60 with acute or convalescent COVID-19. V and J are TRBV2 and TRBJ2-7; 8 bases map to TRBD2. CDR3 in DNA: TGTGCCAGCAATTCCCGGGGGGGTGGAACCTACGAGCAGTACTTC. This encodes CASNSRGGGTYEQYF.